Sequencing of this TCR beta chain was carried out in a study of CD8+CD57+ T cells in acquired aplastic anemia. In the study overall: Sorted CD4+ and CD8+ cells yielded roughly 3 ug of DNA on average. Findings and caveats of the study: Over 25 CD8+ CDR3 sequences occurred in both the patients and the controls. No significant difference in CD8+ Simpson's diversity was found between patients and controls.

Patients picked for sequencing had shown CD8+CD57+ cell expansion detected by flow cytometry. Patients had not yet gotten any therapy when their blood was taken for sampling. The V gene lost 3 bases and the J gene lost 0 bases, with 12 bases spanning the gap. This CDR3 comprises 14 residues. The germline V gene has CDR1 SQVTM and CDR2 ANQGSEA. Genomic DNA acted as the template from which TCR beta VDJ combination and CDR3 sequence profiling were carried out. A single record per CDR3 protein comes from TCRdb applying MiXCR to the reads. Among about 95,000 distinct CDR3 sequences, about 67% were seen once, and the ten largest hold about 62%. A remark on this clonotype: The antigen remains unidentified.

This chain joins TRBV29-1 and TRBJ2-7, with D tentatively TRBD1 or TRBD2 (5 bases each). Sequencing input: sorted CD4+, CD8+, or CD8+CD57+ T cells (not recorded which) from PBMCs. The receptor's source is a human donor with aplastic anemia. CDR3: CSVEGDGVSYEQYF. CDR3 bases: TGCAGCGTTGAGGGGGATGGGGTCTCCTACGAGCAGTACTTC.